A single sample gave rise to the 25 T cell receptor beta chains below, sequenced in a study of cytomegalovirus exposure and HLA in healthy donors. PCR was performed using 60 Vbeta and 13 Jbeta primers. TCRdb's table, derived via immunoSEQ multiplex PCR, lists solely in-frame clones and lacks some. The table lists about 82,000 clones, roughly 80% of them singletons, with 6% to 8% in the top ten. The sample consisted of PBMCs. These receptors were taken from a woman aged 45 to 65 in good health and CMV-seropositive.

The genes are TRBV9 and TRBJ2-1, with 7 bases lining up with TRBD2. This CDR3 region has 15 residues. Per the germline V gene, CDR1 is SGDLS and CDR2 is YYNGEE. The V and J ends lost 7 bases and 2 bases, in that order; junction bases with no gene match: 9. The CDR3 reads CASGAGVITYNEQFF. DNA of the CDR3: TGTGCCAGCGGGGCGGGAGTTATTACCTACAATGAGCAGTTCTTC.

This clone was counted a few times. The chain uses TRBV6-1 and TRBJ2-7; tentative D call: TRBD1 (5 bases). The V end was cut by 4 bases, the J end by 3 bases, with 7 bases between. The CDR3 consists of 12 residues. Germline values: CDR1 MNHNS, CDR2 SASEGT. The CDR3 is CASSGTYYEQYF. The CDR3, as DNA: TGTGCCAGCAGTGGGACATACTACGAGCAGTACTTC.

The rearrangement links TRBV28 to TRBJ2-2; 8 bases align to TRBD1. Germline loops: CDR1 MDHEN, CDR2 SYDVKM. V trimming: 5 bases; J trimming: 7 bases; junction bases outside the gene matches: 9. The CDR3 is 15 residues long. The CDR3 DNA sequence: TGTGCCAGCAGTCCCCGCAGGGGGCGCCTCGGGGAGCTGTTTTTT. Translated, it gives CASSPRRGRLGELFF.

V gene TRBV11-2 combines with J gene TRBJ2-1; TRBD2 matches 9 bases. CDR3 length equals 17 residues. V shed 4 bases, J shed 6 bases, and the junction held 13 bases outside the gene matches. Per germline, CDR1 SGHAT and CDR2 FQNNGV. In DNA form, the CDR3 reads TGTGCCAGCAGCTCAAATCCGCGGGAGGGTATGAGCAATGAGCAGTTCTTC. This translates into CASSSNPREGMSNEQFF.

The J gene is TRBJ2-7, the V gene TRBV18; D remains unclear. Germline CDR1 and CDR2: KGHSH and LQKENI. V was cut by 2 bases and J by 1 base, with 15 bases left in between. The CDR3 consists of 16 residues. The CDR3 DNA sequence: TGTGCCAGCTCACCAGGCCCCTCACCGACATCCTACGAGCAGTACTTC. It yields the protein CASSPGPSPTSYEQYF.

The CDR3 is CASSTPGQIQETQYF. As DNA, the CDR3 is TGTGCCAGCAGCACCCCCGGACAGATCCAAGAGACCCAGTACTTC. The V call is TRBV7-9, the J call TRBJ2-5, with a tentative D call TRBD1 (6 bases). V lost 5 bases to trimming and J lost 1 base, with 14 bases between them. This CDR3 is built from 15 residues. Germline assignment: CDR1 SEHNR and CDR2 FQNEAQ (reference sequence).

This clone turned up a few times. The junction does not match germline at one end; this may be a read error. V gene TRBV7-7 combines with J gene TRBJ2-1; no clear D gene. Germline loops: CDR1 SSHAT, CDR2 FNYEAQ (reference sequence). The CDR3 is made up of 13 amino acids. The CDR3 region is CASSPEALNEQFF. CDR3 nucleotides: TGTGCTAGCAGCCCCGAGGCGCTCAATGAGCAGTTCTTC. Full variable domain (remainder filled in from reference TRBV7-7 and TRBJ2-1): GAGVSQSPRYKVTKRGQDVTLRCDPISSHATLYWYQQALGQGPEFLTYFNYEAQPDKSGLPSDRFSAERPEGSISTLTIQRTEQRDSAMYRCASSPEALNEQFFGPGTRLTVL.

This clone has only one observation. V gene TRBV30 combines with J gene TRBJ2-5; 9 bases fit TRBD1. The CDR3 is made up of 12 amino acids. Germline V gives CDR1 GTSNPN, CDR2 SVGIG (reference sequence). Losses at the gene ends were 3 bases for V and 6 bases for J; bases not matched to a gene: 2. CDR3 coding DNA: TGTGCCTGGAGGGGACAGGGAAAGACCCAGTACTTC. This codes for CAWRGQGKTQYF. The variable domain in full, with the rest retrieved from reference TRBV30 and TRBJ2-5, is SQTIHQWPATLVQPVGSPLSLECTVEGTSNPNLYWYRQAAGRGLQLLFYSVGIGQISSEVPQNLSASRPQDRQFILSSKKLLLSDSGFYLCAWRGQGKTQYFGPGTRLLVL.

This chain links TRBV5-4 with TRBJ1-2; TRBD1 aligns across 10 bases. CDR1 and CDR2 from the germline V gene are SGHNT and YYREEE (reference sequence). The length of the CDR3 is 14 residues. The trim removed 2 bases at V and 8 bases at J, leaving 6 bases unmatched. In DNA form, the CDR3 reads TGTGCCAGCAGCTTAGTGACAGGGGGCGCGGGCTACACCTTC. Translated, it gives CASSLVTGGAGYTF.

The rearrangement links TRBV9 to TRBJ2-3; 9 bases align to TRBD2. The CDR3 consists of 16 residues. CDR1 and CDR2 from the germline V gene are SGDLS and YYNGEE. Trimming removed 3 bases from V and 5 bases from J; junction bases left unmatched: 10. CDR3 DNA sequence: TGTGCCAGCAGCGGCGGGGTCGCTAGCGGGAAAGATACGCAGTATTTT. Translation: CASSGGVASGKDTQYF. Based on the CDR3 plus reference TRBV9 and TRBJ2-3, the full variable domain is DSGVTQTPKHLITATGQRVTLRCSPRSGDLSVYWYQQSLDQGLQFLIQYYNGEERAKGNILERFSAQQFPDLHSELNLSSLELGDSALYFCASSGGVASGKDTQYFGPGTRLTVL.

CDR3 region: CASTRGQDSYEQYF. The CDR3 bases are TGTGCCAGCACCCGTGGACAGGACTCCTACGAGCAGTACTTC. This rearrangement joins TRBV6-1 to TRBJ2-7; the match to TRBD1 covers 7 bases. Germline assignment: CDR1 MNHNS and CDR2 SASEGT. The junction had 6 bases not matched to a gene; V was cut back by 7 bases and J by 0 bases. CDR3 length: 14 residues.

The genes are TRBV4-2 and TRBJ2-1, with D perhaps matching TRBD2 (6 bases). The CDR3 loop spans 16 amino acids. V lost 0 bases and J lost 4, with 13 bases in between. Germline lookup yields CDR1 LGHNA and CDR2 YNFKEQ. For the CDR3, the DNA is TGTGCCAGCAGCCAAGATGGGGCGGGGAAATACAATGAGCAGTTCTTC. It encodes CASSQDGAGKYNEQFF.

The chain is built from TRBV5-1 and TRBJ1-1; maybe TRBD1 (5 bases). The CDR3 is 17 amino acids. CDR1 and CDR2 from the germline V gene are SGHRS and YFSETQ. V was trimmed by 5 bases and J by 2 bases, leaving 22 bases between them. CDR3 sequence (DNA): TGCGCCAGCAGGATGGGAGCGGGACGGACGGTAAACACTGAAGCTTTCTTT. It is translated as CASRMGAGRTVNTEAFF.

This chain joins TRBV28 and TRBJ2-7; a possible D gene is TRBD2 (6 bases). Trimming took off 6 bases at V and 5 bases at J, with 20 bases between the two ends. CDR3 length equals 15 residues. The germline V gene encodes CDR1 MDHEN and CDR2 SYDVKM. The CDR3, as DNA: TGTGCCAGCAGCTCAGAGTGGGCTAGCGTGCACGAGCAGTACTTC. Its translation is CASSSEWASVHEQYF.

The gene calls are TRBV28 and TRBJ1-1; 8 nucleotides agree with TRBD1. CDR3 size: 15 residues. After removal of 3 bases from V and 7 bases from J, the junction contained 10 bases not matched to a gene. Germline V gene data show CDR1 as MDHEN and CDR2 as SYDVKM. Here the CDR3 DNA reads TGTGCCAGCAGTTTGGGGGGACAGGATCGGGGTGAAGCTTTCTTT. This encodes CASSLGGQDRGEAFF.

This chain uses TRBV4-2 with TRBJ2-7; the D gene is possibly TRBD2 (6 bases). The CDR3 consists of 15 residues. Germline CDR1 LGHNA, CDR2 YNFKEQ. V lost 1 base and J lost 3, with 13 bases in between. The DNA for the CDR3 is TGTGCCAGCAGCCAAGCCTGGGACTCCAACTACGAGCAGTACTTC. Translation gives CASSQAWDSNYEQYF.

The chain carries TRBV15 and TRBJ2-3, with D hard to call. The V and J ends lost 0 bases and 2 bases respectively, with 3 bases between them. This CDR3 is 13 amino acids long. Germline loops: CDR1 LNHNV, CDR2 YYDKDF (reference sequence). CDR3 protein: CATSREHTDTQYF. CDR3 coding DNA: TGTGCCACCAGCAGAGAACACACAGATACGCAGTATTTT.

The genes are TRBV11-2 and TRBJ1-2, with a possible D match to TRBD1 (6 bases). Germline CDR1 SGHAT, CDR2 FQNNGV. The CDR3 sequence is 13 residues long. Trimming cost V 1 base and J 7 bases, with 10 bases left between them. Written as DNA, the CDR3 is TGTGCCAGCAGCTTAGGGACAGTTCCTGGCTACACCTTC. Translated, it gives CASSLGTVPGYTF.

This clone was counted between two and nine times. CDR3 sequence reads: CASSESNSGANVLTF. CDR3 nucleotides: TGTGCCAGCAGTGAATCAAACTCTGGGGCCAACGTCCTGACTTTC. The chain joins TRBV6-1 to TRBJ2-6; D is unclear. CDR1 is MNHNS, CDR2 SASEGT, per germline. V was shortened by 2 bases and J by 0 bases, with 5 bases between the two germline ends. The CDR3 runs 15 residues.

This clone was seen a handful of times. V gene TRBV5-4 combines with J gene TRBJ2-7; D might be TRBD2 (6 bases). Germline loops: CDR1 SGHNT, CDR2 YYREEE (reference sequence). With 2 bases removed from V and 6 bases from J, the gap between germline ends came to 12 bases. The CDR3 totals 13 residues. The chain's CDR3 is CASSLTGAGEQYF. The DNA for the CDR3 is TGTGCCAGCAGCTTAACGGGAGCCGGCGAGCAGTACTTC. The entire variable domain, with the rest obtained from reference TRBV5-4 and TRBJ2-7, is as follows: ETGVTQSPTHLIKTRGQQVTLRCSSQSGHNTVSWYQQALGQGPQFIFQYYREEENGRGNFPPRFSGLQFPNYSSELNVNALELDDSALYLCASSLTGAGEQYFGPGTRLTVT.

This clone was seen a few times. The rearrangement joins TRBV10-3 to TRBJ1-2; D gene uncertain. Germline loops: CDR1 ENHRY, CDR2 SYGVKD. This CDR3 is 12 amino acids long. Trimming took off 3 bases at V and 8 bases at J, with 10 bases between the two ends. The CDR3 nucleotides read TGTGCCATCAGTGACGCGGAGCTGGGCTACACCTTC. Amino acid sequence: CAISDAELGYTF.

This clone has more than one count but fewer than ten. The genes are TRBV28 and TRBJ2-7; the D gene is possibly TRBD1 (5 bases). The germline gives CDR1 MDHEN, CDR2 SYDVKM. This CDR3 spans 13 amino acids. Trimming took off 1 base at V and 5 bases at J, with 9 bases between the two ends. CDR3 in amino acids: CASSLSPGNEQYF. The CDR3, as DNA: TGTGCCAGCAGTTTATCCCCAGGGAACGAGCAGTACTTC.

The chain carries TRBV15 and TRBJ2-7, with no clear D. CDR1 and CDR2 (germline): LNHNV, YYDKDF (reference sequence). The V end was cut by 0 bases, the J end by 5 bases, with 14 bases between. This CDR3 is 15 amino acids long. In DNA form, the CDR3 reads TGTGCCACCAGCAGAGACCGTTTAGTAGACAACGAGCAGTACTTC. Translating gives CATSRDRLVDNEQYF. The full variable domain, its missing parts supplied by reference TRBV15 and TRBJ2-7, is DAMVIQNPRYQVTQFGKPVTLSCSQTLNHNVMYWYQQKSSQAPKLLFHYYDKDFNNEADTPDNFQSRRPNTSFCFLDIRSPGLGDTAMYLCATSRDRLVDNEQYFGPGTRLTVT.

V is TRBV14 and J is TRBJ2-1; 9 bases align to TRBD2. Germline CDR1 SGHDN, CDR2 FVKESK. The CDR3 is 16 residues long. Trimming at V came to 4 bases and at J to 0 bases, leaving 4 bases not matched to a gene. CDR3 nucleotide sequence: TGTGCCAGCAGCCTTTTAGCGGGGGACTCCTACAATGAGCAGTTCTTC. Its protein product is CASSLLAGDSYNEQFF.

This clone was counted a few times. The genes are TRBV5-6 and TRBJ1-1; 9 bases align to TRBD1. V gave up 5 bases and J gave up 4 bases; unmatched junction bases: 3. Germline CDR1 reads SGHDT; CDR2 reads YYEEEE. This CDR3 is 13 amino acids long. CDR3 amino acids: CASRMTGGTEAFF. The CDR3 DNA is TGTGCCAGCAGGATGACAGGGGGCACTGAAGCTTTCTTT.